The rows below give T cell receptor beta chains drawn from one sample of a study of blood T cell repertoires in COVID-19. The data were produced by immunoSEQ multiplex PCR, yet TCRdb's version contains in-frame clones alone and is incomplete. The data hold 300,000 to 350,000 clones, with 90% observed a single time. Material for sequencing was peripheral blood. The receptors come from a middle-aged woman with COVID-19, enrolled during active disease. Each CDR3 is given with its conserved first and last residue. Each record gives: J gene, V gene, clone size, D gene, CDR3 protein, CDR3 DNA. The D gene is left open where the match is weak. Not every row has a clone size; where given, it reads once, few, many or a size class.

TRBJ1-5,TRBV7-9,-,-,CASSLGVGQGQEPQHF,TGTGCCAGCAGCTTAGGCGTCGGTCAGGGACAAGAGCCCCAGCATTTT
TRBJ1-1,TRBV19,once,-,CASSIDLFGARKGAFF,TGTGCCAGTAGTATAGATCTATTTGGGGCGCGGAAGGGAGCTTTCTTT
TRBJ1-2,TRBV28,-,-,CASSGGGSLGF,TGTGCCAGCAGTGGAGGAGGGTCCCTAGGCTTC
TRBJ1-1,TRBV6-5,once,TRBD1,CASRRQGNTEAFF,TGTGCCAGCAGACGACAGGGGAACACTGAAGCTTTCTTT
TRBJ2-7,TRBV19,-,TRBD1,CASSISGQFLYEQYF,TGTGCCAGTAGTATTTCGGGACAGTTTCTTTACGAGCAGTACTTC
TRBJ2-1,TRBV12-5,-,-,CASGPKTSLGGSEQFF,TGTGCTAGTGGCCCAAAGACTAGTCTCGGAGGAAGTGAGCAGTTCTTC
TRBJ1-5,TRBV5-1,-,-,CASSLAGGPQHF,TGCGCCAGCAGCTTGGCCGGGGGGCCCCAGCATTTT
TRBJ1-6,TRBV5-4,-,-,CASSLDRANSPLHF,TGTGCCAGCAGCTTGGACAGGGCAAATTCACCCCTCCACTTT
TRBJ1-1,TRBV19,-,TRBD1,CASSILRTGGETEAFF,TGTGCCAGTAGTATTCTCCGCACAGGGGGTGAAACTGAAGCTTTCTTT
TRBJ2-2,TRBV11-2,-,-,CASSSRGDAGELFF,TGTGCCAGCAGCTCCAGGGGTGACGCCGGGGAGCTGTTTTTT
TRBJ1-1,TRBV9,-,TRBD1,CASSVEGGQGGTEAFF,TGTGCCAGCAGCGTAGAAGGGGGACAGGGAGGCACTGAAGCTTTCTTT
TRBJ2-7,TRBV10-3,few,TRBD2,CAIHDSGGRTYEQYF,TGTGCCATCCATGATAGCGGGGGACGCACCTACGAGCAGTACTTC
TRBJ1-1,TRBV10-3,-,-,CAIKAGRWTEAFF,TGTGCCATCAAGGCAGGGCGGTGGACTGAAGCTTTCTTT
TRBJ2-4,TRBV6-6,-,TRBD1,CASSGGTGAKNIQYF,TGTGCCAGCTCCGGGGGGACAGGGGCCAAAAACATTCAGTACTTC
TRBJ1-2,TRBV6-2/TRBV6-3,-,TRBD1,CASGWGQFYGYTF,TGTGCCAGCGGTTGGGGACAGTTCTATGGCTACACCTTC